This TCR beta chain derives from a study of blood T cell repertoires in COVID-19. Turning to the study itself: The cDNA or gDNA used as material had been derived from T cells, B-cell-depleted T cells, or PBMCs.

Germline V gene data show CDR1 as GTSNPN and CDR2 as SVGIG (reference sequence). J gave up 4 bases and V 0 bases, and 15 bases lay outside the gene matches. There are 18 residues in the CDR3. Source study methods: Nucleated cell counts were estimated from reference gene primer amplification. Using immunoSEQ multiplex PCR, the repertoire was profiled, and TCRdb retains in-frame clones only, with some absent. The V and J calls and the clone size are those of that table, but D and trimming were determined from the DNA. The table lists some 190,000 clones, about 90% of them singletons. Sequenced: peripheral blood. This chain uses TRBV30 with TRBJ1-3, with 7 positions matching TRBD1. The TCR comes from a man between 18 and 29 years old with active or convalescent COVID-19. The CDR3 reads CAWSVSRTGLGKGNTIYF. The CDR3 region has the DNA TGTGCCTGGAGTGTAAGCCGGACAGGCCTAGGAAAAGGAAACACCATATATTTT.